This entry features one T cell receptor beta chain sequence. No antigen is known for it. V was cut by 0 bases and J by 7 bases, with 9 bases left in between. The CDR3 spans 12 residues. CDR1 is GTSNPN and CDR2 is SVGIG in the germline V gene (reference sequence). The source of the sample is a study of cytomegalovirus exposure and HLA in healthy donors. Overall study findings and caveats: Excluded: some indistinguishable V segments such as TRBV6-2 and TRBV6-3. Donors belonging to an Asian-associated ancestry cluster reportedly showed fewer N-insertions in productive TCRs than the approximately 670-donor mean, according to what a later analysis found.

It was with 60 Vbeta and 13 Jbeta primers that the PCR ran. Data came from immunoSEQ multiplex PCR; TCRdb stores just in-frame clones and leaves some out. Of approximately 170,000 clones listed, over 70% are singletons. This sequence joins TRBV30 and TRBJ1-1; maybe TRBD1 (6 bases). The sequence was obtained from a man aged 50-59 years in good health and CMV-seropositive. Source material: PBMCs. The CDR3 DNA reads TGTGCCTGGAGTGTACAGGGTCGTGAAGCTTTCTTT. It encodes CAWSVQGREAFF.